Sequencing of this T cell receptor (beta chain) was carried out in a study of immune characterization of retroperitoneal liposarcoma. Using its own MiXCR run on the PCR reads, TCRdb lists one record per CDR3 protein. The sample carries around 20,000 distinct CDR3 sequences, 35% to 40% recorded once. This clonotype is termed medium-sized. CDR1 and CDR2 from the germline V gene are MNHNS and SASEGT. Trimming cost V 5 bases and J 3 bases, with 14 bases left between them. This CDR3 has 14 residues. Sequenced: blood. The sequence was obtained from a male donor with retroperitoneal liposarcoma. The V call is TRBV6-1, the J call TRBJ2-7, with D maybe TRBD2 (6 bases). The CDR3: CASSRDFRRYEQYF. The CDR3 coding sequence is TGTGCCAGCAGTCGGGACTTCCGCCGCTACGAGCAGTACTTC.